One and the same sample provided the 14 T cell receptor beta chains below, sequenced in a study of control samples from healthy donors and cancer patients. Sequenced by immunoSEQ multiplex PCR; TCRdb stores in-frame clones only, minus some. The sample yields over 15,000 clones, around 84% seen once. The specimen was PBMCs. These receptor sequences come from a woman in her 70s with colorectal cancer.

The chain joins TRBV24-1 to TRBJ1-5; no reliable D call. V was cut by 4 bases and J by 5 bases, with 8 bases left in between. The V gene's germline CDR1 is KGHDR and CDR2 SFDVKD. The CDR3 is made up of 13 amino acids. CDR3 sequence (DNA): TGTGCCACCAGTGAGGGGTTCCATCAGCCCCAGCATTTT. Its translation: CATSEGFHQPQHF.

This chain uses TRBV7-2 with TRBJ2-1, with D possibly TRBD1 on 6 matching bases. In germline, CDR1 is SGHTA, CDR2 FQGNSA. This CDR3 is 13 amino acids long. Trimming removed 5 bases at V and 4 bases at J, with 9 bases between. As DNA, the CDR3 is TGTGCCAGCAGCATACAGGGTTACAATGAGCAGTTCTTC. This encodes CASSIQGYNEQFF.

This clone has just a few counts. V and J are TRBV15 and TRBJ1-2, with D unresolved. Germline assignment: CDR1 LNHNV and CDR2 YYDKDF (reference sequence). The V gene lost 8 bases and the J gene lost 0 bases, with 13 bases spanning the gap. This CDR3 is 14 amino acids long. The CDR3 protein is CATAGSGANYGYTF. The CDR3 bases are TGTGCCACCGCCGGGAGCGGGGCTAACTATGGCTACACCTTC.

The V and J genes are TRBV5-4 and TRBJ1-3; D is uncertain. The CDR3 runs 14 residues. Germline assignment: CDR1 SGHNT and CDR2 YYREEE (reference sequence). Trimming left V 1 base short and J 2 bases short, with 7 bases between. This CDR3 reads CASSLPGPGNTIYF. The CDR3 coding sequence is TGTGCCAGCAGCTTGCCTGGGCCTGGAAACACCATATATTTT.

The genes are TRBV3-1 (or the pseudogene TRBV3-2) and TRBJ2-7; D ambiguous. V was cut by 6 bases and J by 0 bases, with 6 bases left in between. Looked up from germline, CDR1 is LGHDT and CDR2 is YNNKEL (reference sequence). The CDR3 has 12 amino acids. The CDR3 region has the DNA TGTGCCAGCAGTCTCGCCTCCTACGAGCAGTACTTC. Protein sequence: CASSLASYEQYF.

This sequence joins TRBV10-3 and TRBJ2-1; the D call may be TRBD1 or TRBD2 (5 bases each). The germline CDR1 and CDR2 sequences are ENHRY and SYGVKD. Trimming cost V 6 bases and J 3 bases, with 15 bases left between them. The CDR3 has 15 amino acids. The CDR3 DNA reads as TGTGCCATCAGGGGGCCCGGGACCAACTACAATGAGCAGTTCTTC. As protein: CAIRGPGTNYNEQFF.

This clone was counted only a few times. This rearrangement joins TRBV6-5 to TRBJ2-1; TRBD2 is a possible D gene (6 bases). Germline assignment: CDR1 MNHEY and CDR2 SVGAGI. Trimming cost V 8 bases and J 5 bases, with 19 bases left between them. CDR3 length: 15 amino acids. CDR3 region: CASAYSASANNEQFF. The CDR3, as DNA: TGTGCCAGCGCGTATTCGGCTAGCGCAAACAATGAGCAGTTCTTC.

This clone was counted a few times. This chain connects TRBV7-7 to TRBJ2-3; D is possibly TRBD2 (5 bases). Germline V CDR1 and CDR2: SSHAT, FNYEAQ (reference sequence). V lost 1 base to trimming and J lost 1 base, with 15 bases between them. This CDR3 is built from 17 residues. Here the CDR3 reads CASSLGRTARGTDTQYF. As DNA, the CDR3 is TGTGCCAGCAGCTTAGGCAGGACTGCCCGGGGCACAGATACGCAGTATTTT.

The rearrangement uses TRBV3-1 (or the pseudogene TRBV3-2) and TRBJ2-2; 9 bases are shared with TRBD2. Germline V gene data show CDR1 as LGHDT and CDR2 as YNNKEL (reference sequence). Unmatched junction bases numbered 9, after V lost 4 bases and J lost 9 bases. The CDR3 contains 15 residues. Here the CDR3 reads CASSPGTSLNRELFF. CDR3 coding DNA: TGTGCCAGCAGCCCCGGGACTAGCTTGAACCGGGAGCTGTTTTTT.

The chain links TRBV10-3 to TRBJ1-1, with D possibly matching TRBD1 (6 bases). Germline V gives CDR1 ENHRY, CDR2 SYGVKD. This CDR3 comprises 14 residues. Deletions cut 0 bases from V and 7 bases from J, with 12 bases between. In DNA form, the CDR3 reads TGTGCCATCAGTGAGTCGAAGGGGGAAGGTGAAGCTTTCTTT. Its translation: CAISESKGEGEAFF.

The gene calls are TRBV19 and TRBJ1-3, with D possibly being TRBD1 (5 bases). The CDR3 length is 15 residues. Germline V gene lookup returns CDR1 LNHDA and CDR2 SQIVND (reference sequence). Trimming took 3 bases from V and 3 from J, leaving 12 bases between them. DNA of the CDR3: TGTGCCAGTAGTATGGGGGGGACGTATGGAAACACCATATATTTT. It codes for CASSMGGTYGNTIYF.

The V gene is TRBV15, the J gene TRBJ2-1, with a tentative D call TRBD2 (5 bases). From germline, CDR1 is LNHNV and CDR2 YYDKDF (reference sequence). The CDR3 extends over 15 amino acids. The V end was cut by 0 bases, the J end by 8 bases, with 14 bases between. The CDR3 sequence is CATSRERTPRDEQFF. The CDR3 coding sequence is TGTGCCACCAGCAGAGAGAGGACTCCTCGCGATGAGCAGTTCTTC.

The chain uses TRBV4-3 and TRBJ1-6, with D possibly matching TRBD1 (6 bases). Deletions cut 4 bases from V and 9 bases from J, with 22 bases between. Looked up from germline, CDR1 is LGHNA and CDR2 is YSLEER. The CDR3 length is 17 residues. The CDR3 nucleotides read TGCGCCAGCAGCCCAGGGGCGGGGGGACTGGGAATTTCACCCCTCCACTTT. Its translation: CASSPGAGGLGISPLHF.

Only a few counts were recorded for this clone. The chain links TRBV7-2 to TRBJ1-2; D uncertain. Germline CDR1 and CDR2: SGHTA and FQGNSA. This CDR3 comprises 15 residues. V shed 5 bases and J shed 0 bases, with 13 bases lying between them. The CDR3, as DNA: TGTGCCAGCAGCCCGGACTTAAACCCTAACTATGGCTACACCTTC. It translates to CASSPDLNPNYGYTF.